This is a list of T cell receptor beta chains from one sample in a study of blood T cell repertoires in COVID-19. Sequencing used immunoSEQ multiplex PCR; TCRdb keeps in-frame clones, though not all of them. The sample lists some 200,000 clones; around 80% were seen once. The sample consisted of peripheral blood. These receptors all stem from a woman of 80 years or more with acute or convalescent COVID-19. CDR3s include the opening cysteine and the closing phenylalanine or tryptophan. The order of the fields is CDR3 protein, CDR3 DNA, clone size, J gene, D gene, V gene. The D gene is left open where the match is weak. Clone sizes are given selectively: once, few, many, or a class where the clone is expanded.

CDR3aa: CASSSGYGNTDTQYF
CDR3nt: TGTGCCAGCAGCAGCGGTTACGGGAACACAGATACGCAGTATTTT
abundance: .
j_gene: TRBJ2-3
d_gene: .
v_gene: TRBV7-8

CDR3aa: CASSPPVVREIEAFF
CDR3nt: TGTGCCAGCTCACCACCAGTCGTCAGGGAAATTGAAGCTTTCTTT
abundance: .
j_gene: TRBJ1-1
d_gene: .
v_gene: TRBV18

CDR3aa: CASSLAAILADTEAFF
CDR3nt: TGTGCCAGCAGCTTAGCCGCCATCCTCGCGGACACTGAAGCTTTCTTT
abundance: .
j_gene: TRBJ1-1
d_gene: .
v_gene: TRBV7-8

CDR3aa: CASSLTLRGLNSYTF
CDR3nt: TGTGCCAGCAGTTTAACGCTCAGGGGGCTAAATAGCTACACCTTC
abundance: .
j_gene: TRBJ1-2
d_gene: TRBD1
v_gene: TRBV28

CDR3aa: CASSTAGTGFGYGYTF
CDR3nt: TGTGCCAGCTCCACGGCCGGGACAGGGTTCGGCTATGGCTACACCTTC
abundance: .
j_gene: TRBJ1-2
d_gene: TRBD1
v_gene: TRBV6-6

CDR3aa: CASKRAGGASYEQYF
CDR3nt: TGTGCCAGCAAACGGGCGGGCGGGGCCTCCTACGAGCAGTACTTC
abundance: .
j_gene: TRBJ2-7
d_gene: .
v_gene: TRBV28

CDR3aa: CASSINRVGNTEAFF
CDR3nt: TGTGCCAGCAGCATCAACAGGGTTGGGAACACTGAAGCTTTCTTT
abundance: .
j_gene: TRBJ1-1
d_gene: .
v_gene: TRBV7-3

CDR3aa: CASRGTPNYGYTF
CDR3nt: TGTGCCAGCAGGGGGACACCTAACTATGGCTACACCTTC
abundance: .
j_gene: TRBJ1-2
d_gene: .
v_gene: TRBV28

CDR3aa: CASSTSGTSGGLAKNIQYF
CDR3nt: TGTGCCAGCAGTACCTCCGGGACTAGCGGGGGCTTAGCCAAAAACATTCAGTACTTC
abundance: .
j_gene: TRBJ2-4
d_gene: TRBD2
v_gene: TRBV6-2/TRBV6-3

CDR3aa: CASSLADRNTEAFF
CDR3nt: TGTGCCAGCAGTTTAGCAGATCGGAACACTGAAGCTTTCTTT
abundance: once
j_gene: TRBJ1-1
d_gene: .
v_gene: TRBV6-2/TRBV6-3

CDR3aa: CASSLGYPGQPQHF
CDR3nt: TGTGCCAGCAGTTTAGGTTACCCCGGTCAGCCCCAGCATTTT
abundance: .
j_gene: TRBJ1-5
d_gene: .
v_gene: TRBV28

CDR3aa: CSVLLAGDGEQFF
CDR3nt: TGCAGCGTTCTGCTAGCGGGAGATGGTGAGCAGTTCTTC
abundance: .
j_gene: TRBJ2-1
d_gene: TRBD2
v_gene: TRBV29-1

CDR3aa: CASSPGGNLYNEQFF
CDR3nt: TGCGCCAGCAGCCCGGGCGGGAATCTATACAATGAGCAGTTCTTC
abundance: once
j_gene: TRBJ2-1
d_gene: .
v_gene: TRBV5-1

CDR3aa: CASSKRTGNTDTQYF
CDR3nt: TGCGCCAGCAGCAAAAGGACGGGAAACACAGATACGCAGTATTTT
abundance: .
j_gene: TRBJ2-3
d_gene: .
v_gene: TRBV4-3

CDR3aa: CASSPGGGETQYF
CDR3nt: TGCGCCAGCAGCCCAGGGGGTGGAGAGACCCAGTACTTC
abundance: .
j_gene: TRBJ2-5
d_gene: TRBD1
v_gene: TRBV5-1

CDR3aa: CASSYRRNSYEQYF
CDR3nt: TGTGCCAGCAGTTACAGGCGGAACTCCTACGAGCAGTACTTC
abundance: .
j_gene: TRBJ2-7
d_gene: .
v_gene: TRBV6-5

CDR3aa: CAWSRGKGFGFSGNTGELFF
CDR3nt: TGTGCCTGGAGCAGGGGAAAAGGTTTTGGCTTCAGCGGGAACACCGGGGAGCTGTTTTTT
abundance: .
j_gene: TRBJ2-2
d_gene: .
v_gene: TRBV30

CDR3aa: CASSLEGTTMRAVFF
CDR3nt: TGTGCCAGCAGTTTGGAAGGGACTACAATGAGGGCAGTCTTCTTC
abundance: .
j_gene: TRBJ2-1
d_gene: TRBD2
v_gene: TRBV27

CDR3aa: CASSQDLRETQYF
CDR3nt: TGCGCCAGCAGCCAAGATCTTAGAGAGACCCAGTACTTC
abundance: .
j_gene: TRBJ2-5
d_gene: .
v_gene: TRBV4-3

CDR3aa: CVGLRETQYF
CDR3nt: TGTGTAGGACTCCGAGAGACCCAGTACTTC
abundance: .
j_gene: TRBJ2-5
d_gene: .
v_gene: TRBV27

CDR3aa: CASSQAPHDRYQETQYF
CDR3nt: TGTGCCAGCAGCCAAGCTCCTCATGACAGGTACCAAGAGACCCAGTACTTC
abundance: .
j_gene: TRBJ2-5
d_gene: .
v_gene: TRBV4-2

CDR3aa: CASNNGQPQHF
CDR3nt: TGTGCCAGCAATAACGGTCAGCCCCAGCATTTT
abundance: few
j_gene: TRBJ1-5
d_gene: .
v_gene: TRBV6-5

CDR3aa: CASSLTWQTNYGYTF
CDR3nt: TGCGCCAGCAGCCTAACCTGGCAGACTAACTATGGCTACACCTTC
abundance: .
j_gene: TRBJ1-2
d_gene: .
v_gene: TRBV4-3

CDR3aa: CASRSLGFNYGYTF
CDR3nt: TGTGCCAGCAGGTCCCTAGGTTTTAACTATGGCTACACCTTC
abundance: .
j_gene: TRBJ1-2
d_gene: .
v_gene: TRBV27

CDR3aa: CASSLYVQASSYEQYF
CDR3nt: TGTGCCAGCAGTTTATACGTCCAGGCCAGCTCCTACGAGCAGTACTTC
abundance: few
j_gene: TRBJ2-7
d_gene: .
v_gene: TRBV27

CDR3aa: CSVEESEQFF
CDR3nt: TGCAGCGTCGAAGAGAGTGAGCAGTTCTTC
abundance: .
j_gene: TRBJ2-1
d_gene: .
v_gene: TRBV29-1

CDR3aa: CASSIRPSGSYNEQFF
CDR3nt: TGTGCCAGTAGTATACGTCCGTCCGGCTCCTACAATGAGCAGTTCTTC
abundance: .
j_gene: TRBJ2-1
d_gene: .
v_gene: TRBV19

CDR3aa: CASSSTGGWSNEKLFF
CDR3nt: TGTGCCAGTAGTAGCACCGGGGGGTGGTCTAATGAAAAACTGTTTTTT
abundance: .
j_gene: TRBJ1-4
d_gene: .
v_gene: TRBV19

CDR3aa: CASSVMSSGNTIYF
CDR3nt: TGTGCCAGCAGTGTCATGTCCTCTGGAAACACCATATATTTT
abundance: .
j_gene: TRBJ1-3
d_gene: .
v_gene: TRBV2

CDR3aa: CASRLQGAGELFF
CDR3nt: TGTGCCAGCAGGTTACAGGGGGCCGGGGAGCTGTTTTTT
abundance: once
j_gene: TRBJ2-2
d_gene: TRBD1
v_gene: TRBV27

CDR3aa: CASSQDAYEQYF
CDR3nt: TGTGCCAGCAGCCAAGACGCCTACGAGCAGTACTTC
abundance: few
j_gene: TRBJ2-7
d_gene: .
v_gene: TRBV4-2

CDR3aa: CATMGQARPGANVLTF
CDR3nt: TGTGCCACGATGGGACAGGCTCGCCCTGGGGCCAACGTCCTGACTTTC
abundance: few
j_gene: TRBJ2-6
d_gene: TRBD1
v_gene: TRBV27

CDR3aa: CASSPGTGDESTEAFF
CDR3nt: TGTGCCAGCAGCCCGGGGACAGGGGACGAGAGCACTGAAGCTTTCTTT
abundance: .
j_gene: TRBJ1-1
d_gene: TRBD1
v_gene: TRBV4-2

CDR3aa: CASRPDKTNQPQHF
CDR3nt: TGTGCCAGTAGACCCGACAAAACAAATCAGCCCCAGCATTTT
abundance: .
j_gene: TRBJ1-5
d_gene: .
v_gene: TRBV19

CDR3aa: CASSLVAAQETQYF
CDR3nt: TGTGCCAGCAGCTTAGTAGCAGCTCAAGAGACCCAGTACTTC
abundance: .
j_gene: TRBJ2-5
d_gene: .
v_gene: TRBV7-9

CDR3aa: CASSFPLAGEAYNEQFF
CDR3nt: TGCGCCAGCAGCTTCCCTCTAGCGGGAGAGGCCTACAATGAGCAGTTCTTC
abundance: .
j_gene: TRBJ2-1
d_gene: TRBD2
v_gene: TRBV10-2

CDR3aa: CASSPTGTGYEAFF
CDR3nt: TGTGCCAGCAGCCCGACCGGGACAGGCTATGAAGCTTTCTTT
abundance: .
j_gene: TRBJ1-1
d_gene: TRBD1
v_gene: TRBV7-8

CDR3aa: CASSRSGQPNEKLFF
CDR3nt: TGTGCCAGTAGTCGGTCGGGACAGCCGAATGAAAAACTGTTTTTT
abundance: .
j_gene: TRBJ1-4
d_gene: TRBD1
v_gene: TRBV19

CDR3aa: CPPPRGGNQPQHF
CDR3nt: TGTCCCCCCCCCAGGGGTGGCAATCAGCCCCAGCATTTT
abundance: .
j_gene: TRBJ1-5
d_gene: .
v_gene: TRBV27

CDR3aa: CATSDNRHGTANTGELFF
CDR3nt: TGTGCCACCAGTGACAACAGACACGGGACAGCGAACACCGGGGAGCTGTTTTTT
abundance: .
j_gene: TRBJ2-2
d_gene: TRBD1
v_gene: TRBV24-1

CDR3aa: CASSHRRAGDQETQYF
CDR3nt: TGTGCCAGCAGCCATCGGCGAGCGGGGGACCAAGAGACCCAGTACTTC
abundance: .
j_gene: TRBJ2-5
d_gene: TRBD2
v_gene: TRBV11-2

CDR3aa: CASRGRGNEKLFF
CDR3nt: TGTGCCAGCAGGGGGAGGGGAAATGAAAAACTGTTTTTT
abundance: .
j_gene: TRBJ1-4
d_gene: .
v_gene: TRBV3-1/TRBV3-2

CDR3aa: CASSIQRGAPGELFF
CDR3nt: TGTGCCAGTAGTATCCAGCGGGGAGCCCCCGGGGAGCTGTTTTTT
abundance: .
j_gene: TRBJ2-2
d_gene: TRBD2
v_gene: TRBV19

CDR3aa: CASSPGANEKLFF
CDR3nt: TGTGCCAGCTCACCGGGCGCTAATGAAAAACTGTTTTTT
abundance: .
j_gene: TRBJ1-4
d_gene: .
v_gene: TRBV18

CDR3aa: CASSQAFRGTGELFF
CDR3nt: TGCGCCAGCAGCCAAGCTTTTCGGGGTACCGGGGAGCTGTTTTTT
abundance: .
j_gene: TRBJ2-2
d_gene: .
v_gene: TRBV4-3

CDR3aa: CASSIKQGFSPRVELFF
CDR3nt: TGTGCCAGTAGTATAAAACAGGGCTTCTCCCCGCGTGTGGAGCTGTTTTTT
abundance: .
j_gene: TRBJ2-2
d_gene: .
v_gene: TRBV19

CDR3aa: CASSVGGAGGGETQYF
CDR3nt: TGTGCCAGCAGCGTAGGGGGAGCGGGGGGTGGAGAGACCCAGTACTTC
abundance: .
j_gene: TRBJ2-5
d_gene: TRBD2
v_gene: TRBV9

CDR3aa: CASSFRVGGYGYTF
CDR3nt: TGTGCCAGCAGTTTCAGGGTAGGTGGCTATGGCTACACCTTC
abundance: .
j_gene: TRBJ1-2
d_gene: .
v_gene: TRBV28

CDR3aa: CASSPISGNEQFF
CDR3nt: TGTGCCAGCAGCCCCATTAGCGGGAATGAGCAGTTCTTC
abundance: .
j_gene: TRBJ2-1
d_gene: TRBD2
v_gene: TRBV7-3

CDR3aa: CASTPSWGTGGYTF
CDR3nt: TGTGCCAGCACTCCTTCCTGGGGGACTGGAGGCTACACCTTC
abundance: .
j_gene: TRBJ1-2
d_gene: .
v_gene: TRBV27

CDR3aa: CASSPNQETQYF
CDR3nt: TGTGCCAGCTCACCTAACCAAGAGACCCAGTACTTC
abundance: .
j_gene: TRBJ2-5
d_gene: .
v_gene: TRBV18

CDR3aa: CASSIVGQGAEQYF
CDR3nt: TGTGCCAGTAGTATAGTCGGACAGGGTGCCGAGCAGTACTTC
abundance: once
j_gene: TRBJ2-7
d_gene: TRBD1
v_gene: TRBV19

CDR3aa: CASSLRLTGTGSPRKTEAFF
CDR3nt: TGTGCCAGCAGCCTAAGACTTACCGGGACAGGGAGCCCACGAAAGACTGAAGCTTTCTTT
abundance: .
j_gene: TRBJ1-1
d_gene: TRBD1
v_gene: TRBV5-5